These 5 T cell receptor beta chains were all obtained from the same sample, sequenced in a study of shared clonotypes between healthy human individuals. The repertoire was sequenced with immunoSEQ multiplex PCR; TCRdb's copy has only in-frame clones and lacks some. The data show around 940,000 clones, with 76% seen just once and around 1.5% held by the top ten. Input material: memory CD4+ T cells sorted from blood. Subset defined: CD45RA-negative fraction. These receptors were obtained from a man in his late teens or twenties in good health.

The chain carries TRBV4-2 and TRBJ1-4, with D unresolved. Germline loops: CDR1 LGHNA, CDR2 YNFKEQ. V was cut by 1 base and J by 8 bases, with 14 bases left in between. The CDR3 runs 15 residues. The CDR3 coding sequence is TGTGCCAGCAGCCAAGCAGAGGGTCCTTGGGAAAAACTGTTTTTT. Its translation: CASSQAEGPWEKLFF.

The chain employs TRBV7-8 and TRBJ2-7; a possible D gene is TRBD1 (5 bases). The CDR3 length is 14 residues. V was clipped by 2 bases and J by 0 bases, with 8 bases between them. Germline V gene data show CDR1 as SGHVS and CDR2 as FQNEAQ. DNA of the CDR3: TGTGCCAGCAGCTTAAATAGGGGCTCCTACGAGCAGTACTTC. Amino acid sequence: CASSLNRGSYEQYF.

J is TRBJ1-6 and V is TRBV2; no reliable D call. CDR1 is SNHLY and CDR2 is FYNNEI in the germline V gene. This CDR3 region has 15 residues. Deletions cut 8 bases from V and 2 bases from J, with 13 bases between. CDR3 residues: CASFRGRTYNSPLHF. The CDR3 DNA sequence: TGTGCCAGCTTTCGAGGGCGGACCTATAATTCACCCCTCCACTTT.

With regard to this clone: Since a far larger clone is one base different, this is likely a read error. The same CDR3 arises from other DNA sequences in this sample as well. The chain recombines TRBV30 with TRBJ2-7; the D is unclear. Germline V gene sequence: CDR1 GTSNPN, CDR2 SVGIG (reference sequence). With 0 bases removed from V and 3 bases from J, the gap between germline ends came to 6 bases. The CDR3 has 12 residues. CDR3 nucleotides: TGTGCCTGGAGTGTACAAGGCTACGAGCAGTACTTC. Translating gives CAWSVQGYEQYF.

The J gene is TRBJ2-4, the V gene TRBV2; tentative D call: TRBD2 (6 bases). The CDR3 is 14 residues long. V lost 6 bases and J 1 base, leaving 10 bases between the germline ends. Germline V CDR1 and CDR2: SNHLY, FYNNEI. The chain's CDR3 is CASRSAGAKNIQYF. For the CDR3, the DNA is TGTGCCAGCAGGTCGGCGGGGGCCAAAAACATTCAGTACTTC.